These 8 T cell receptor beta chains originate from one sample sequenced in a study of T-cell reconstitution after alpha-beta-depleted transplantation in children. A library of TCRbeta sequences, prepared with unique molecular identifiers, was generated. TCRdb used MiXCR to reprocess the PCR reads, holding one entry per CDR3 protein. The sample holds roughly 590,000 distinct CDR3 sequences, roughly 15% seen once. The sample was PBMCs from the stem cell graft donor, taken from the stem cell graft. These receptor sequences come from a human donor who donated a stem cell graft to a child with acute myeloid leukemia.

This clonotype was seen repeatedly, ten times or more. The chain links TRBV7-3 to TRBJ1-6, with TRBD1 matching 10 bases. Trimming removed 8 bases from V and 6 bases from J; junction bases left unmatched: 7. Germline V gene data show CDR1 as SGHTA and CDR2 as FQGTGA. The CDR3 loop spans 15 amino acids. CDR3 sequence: CASRRDRGPNSPLHF. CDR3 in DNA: TGTGCCAGCCGCCGGGACAGGGGCCCTAATTCACCCCTCCACTTT.

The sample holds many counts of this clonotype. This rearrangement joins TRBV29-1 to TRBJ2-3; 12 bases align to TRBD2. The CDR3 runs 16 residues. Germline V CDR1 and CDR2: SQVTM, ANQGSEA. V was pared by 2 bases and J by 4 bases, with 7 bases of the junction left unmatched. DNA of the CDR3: TGCAGCGTTGAACCCGGGACTAGCGGGTATCCAGATACGCAGTATTTT. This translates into CSVEPGTSGYPDTQYF.

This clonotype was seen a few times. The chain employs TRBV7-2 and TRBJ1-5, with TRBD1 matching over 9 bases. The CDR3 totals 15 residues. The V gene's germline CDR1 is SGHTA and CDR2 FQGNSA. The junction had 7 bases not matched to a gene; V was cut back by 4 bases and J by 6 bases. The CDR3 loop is CASSWDREGGQPQHF. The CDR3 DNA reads TGTGCCAGCAGCTGGGACAGGGAGGGTGGTCAGCCCCAGCATTTT.

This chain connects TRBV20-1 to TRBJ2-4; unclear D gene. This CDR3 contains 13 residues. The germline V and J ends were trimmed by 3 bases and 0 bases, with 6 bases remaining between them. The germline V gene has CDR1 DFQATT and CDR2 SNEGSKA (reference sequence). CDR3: CSASGLAKNIQYF. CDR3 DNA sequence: TGCAGTGCTAGTGGGCTAGCCAAAAACATTCAGTACTTC.

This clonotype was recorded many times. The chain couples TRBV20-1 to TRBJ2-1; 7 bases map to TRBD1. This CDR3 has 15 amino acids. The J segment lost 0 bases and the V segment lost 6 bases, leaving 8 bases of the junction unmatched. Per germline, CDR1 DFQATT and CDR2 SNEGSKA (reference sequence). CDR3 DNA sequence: TGCAGTGCCCTTAAGGGGGACAGCTCCTACAATGAGCAGTTCTTC. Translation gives CSALKGDSSYNEQFF.

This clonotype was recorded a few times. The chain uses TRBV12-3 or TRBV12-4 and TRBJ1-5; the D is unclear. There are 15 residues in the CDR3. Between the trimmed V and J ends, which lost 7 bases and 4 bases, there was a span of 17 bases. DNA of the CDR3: TGTGCCAGCACCAATTTAGCGGGAGGTAATCAGCCCCAGCATTTT. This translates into CASTNLAGGNQPQHF.

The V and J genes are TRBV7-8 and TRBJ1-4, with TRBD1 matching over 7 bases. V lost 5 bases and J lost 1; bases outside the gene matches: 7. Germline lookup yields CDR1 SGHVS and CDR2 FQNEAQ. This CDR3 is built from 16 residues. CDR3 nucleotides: TGTGCCAGCAGCCCCGTGAGGACAGGAACTAATGAAAAACTGTTTTTT. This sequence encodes CASSPVRTGTNEKLFF.

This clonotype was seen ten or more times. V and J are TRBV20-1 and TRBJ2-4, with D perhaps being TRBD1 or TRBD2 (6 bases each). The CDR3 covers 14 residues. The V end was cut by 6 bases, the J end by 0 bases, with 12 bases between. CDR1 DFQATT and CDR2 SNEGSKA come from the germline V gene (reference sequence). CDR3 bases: TGCAGTGCCCCGGGGGCCTTAGCCAAAAACATTCAGTACTTC. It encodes CSAPGALAKNIQYF.